Included here is one T cell receptor beta chain sequence, with context. What this receptor recognizes is not known. Per-nucleotide qualities are absent, and no much larger clonotype sits a single base away. The sample originates from a study of T cell responses to AZD1222 COVID-19 vaccine (dated by TCRdb to the early 2020s). Regarding the study in general: AZD1222 recipients with second doses at about 4 weeks or about 12 weeks were pooled, because spike-specific TCR depth and breadth did not differ between schedules. TCR sequencing covered roughly 230 trial participants: around 210 given two doses of AZD1222 and about 26 given two doses of MenACWY control vaccine. Trial participants were enrolled into age subgroups of 18-55, 56-69 and 70-plus years, which contained about 150, 27 and 61 TCR-sequenced participants, respectively. The paper as a whole reports these results and caveats: Because no day 14 peak-response samples were available, the repertoires could be characterized only after the peak T cell response. The 56-69-year group was small, and its depth increase did not reach significance, likely because of low power. Reportedly, close to half of the unique spike-specific TCRs recognized epitopes lying outside the regions that are mutated in the B.1.351 and B.1.1.7 variants. After two AZD1222 doses, both the breadth and the depth of spike-specific TCRs were significantly higher than at day 0 and than in MenACWY recipients. Participants were mostly white British and included more females than males, and it was suggested by the authors that clonal diversity may have been underestimated. Vaccine-associated CD4 TCRs spanned the whole spike protein, with dominant responses in regions 160-218 and 743-854. Only five to seven AZD1222 recipients were SARS-CoV-2 seropositive at baseline, limiting conclusions about previously exposed vaccinees.

Taken with the paper, the label for time point translates to: baseline before first vaccination. Vaccinee samples came from UK trials COV001 and COV002, including a single-blind randomized controlled phase 2/3 trial of AZD1222 (ChAdOx1 nCoV-19) in healthy adults. Trial participant PBMC samples were collected at day 0 and day 28 after the second dose for TCRbeta chain sequencing. The CDR3 regions of human TCRbeta chains were subjected to immunosequencing. Regarding the original processing steps: TCRs in the repertoires were matched against a reference library of SARS-CoV-2-specific TCRs that had been generated with the MIRA antigen-specificity platform. Breadth was defined as the fraction of unique TCRs that were SARS-CoV-2-associated, and depth was defined as the fraction of total T cells that were SARS-CoV-2-associated. Using the MIRA data, each spike-specific TCR was mapped to the spike region that the TCR reacts to and placed in a CD4 or CD8 class. Log10-transformed breadth and depth values were compared by one-way ANOVA with Sidak's multiple comparisons tests. TCRdb retrieved this table from immuneACCESS and kept in-frame rearrangements only. Not all clones are present; in checked studies, unresolved V genes account for under half, and no reason is known for the remainder. That table is the source of V, J and clone size, and D and trimming were worked out from the DNA. In all, the sample holds fewer than 150,000 clones, and around 90% of those were seen once. The biggest ten clones account for about 1.5% of the sample.

The germline V gene (reference sequence) supplies CDR1 MNHEY and CDR2 SMNVEV. From cysteine to phenylalanine, the CDR3 is 16 amino acids long. Solely the CDR3 DNA is kept, with 48 bases framed from the first base. V was cut back by 4 bases and J by 8 bases, leaving a gap of 18 bases between them. The V gene is TRBV27 and the J gene is TRBJ1-6, with no reliable assignment of the D segment. This sequence originates from an adult in good health. The input for sequencing was peripheral blood, taken on day 0 of AZD1222 vaccination. The bases are TGTGCCAGCAGTTCTGGCTTGGACGGATCCCATTCACCCCTCCACTTT. It specifies CASSSGLDGSHSPLHF.